Below, 32 T cell receptor beta chains from the same sample are listed, as sequenced in a study of Ad26.COV2.S vaccination and SARS-CoV-2 variants. Generated by immunoSEQ multiplex PCR, the TCRdb table keeps only in-frame clones and is missing some. The table shows about half a million clones, with roughly nine tenths occurring only once. Treatment of the sample: some 19 received Ad26.COV2.S at low or high dose, single or two shots; 5 received placebo; per-sample allocation not given. The investigators took samples on day 63 after the first vaccine or placebo injection. Sequencing was performed on peripheral blood, taken in a trial of Ad26.COV2.S vaccine versus placebo. The receptors originated from a person aged 18-60 years who received the Ad26.COV2.S COVID-19 vaccine or a placebo.

The chain combines TRBV3-1 (or the pseudogene TRBV3-2) with TRBJ1-1; a weak D match, TRBD1 (5 bases). The CDR3 sequence is 13 residues long. V lost 4 bases to trimming and J lost 11 bases, with 17 bases between them. Germline-derived CDR1 and CDR2 are LGHDT and YNNKEL (reference sequence). The CDR3 bases are TGTGCCAGCAGCCCTTTCCCCGGGACCAAGGCTTTCTTT. Translated: CASSPFPGTKAFF.

This clone was counted once. The V and J genes are TRBV15 and TRBJ1-2; a weak D match, TRBD1 (5 bases). Trimming cost V 3 bases and J 8 bases, with 16 bases left between them. In germline, CDR1 is LNHNV, CDR2 YYDKDF (reference sequence). This CDR3 has 14 amino acids. CDR3 sequence (DNA): TGTGCCACCAGCAGGGGGGATACGGGACGCGGCTACACCTTC. Protein product: CATSRGDTGRGYTF. The full variable domain, its missing parts supplied by reference TRBV15 and TRBJ1-2, is DAMVIQNPRYQVTQFGKPVTLSCSQTLNHNVMYWYQQKSSQAPKLLFHYYDKDFNNEADTPDNFQSRRPNTSFCFLDIRSPGLGDTAMYLCATSRGDTGRGYTFGSGTRLTVV.

The V and J genes are TRBV19 and TRBJ1-2, with D possibly being TRBD1 (5 bases). Germline CDR1 is LNHDA and CDR2 is SQIVND (reference sequence). The V gene lost 7 bases and the J gene lost 5 bases, with 11 bases spanning the gap. The CDR3 has 12 amino acids. CDR3 DNA sequence: TGTGCCAGTAATCAGGGATATTATGGCTACACCTTC. Amino acids: CASNQGYYGYTF.

This clone has only one observation. The chain has TRBV30 and TRBJ1-2, with D perhaps matching TRBD1 (6 bases). The length of the CDR3 is 11 residues. V lost 6 bases and J 6 bases, leaving 11 bases between the germline ends. Germline lookup yields CDR1 GTSNPN and CDR2 SVGIG (reference sequence). CDR3 nucleotide sequence: TGTGCCTGCAATGACAGGAATGGCTACACCTTC. This sequence encodes CACNDRNGYTF.

The CDR3 DNA reads as TGTGCCAGCAGGCCCGGACGTGGGTATAGGGGCTACACCTTC. Its translation is CASRPGRGYRGYTF. The chain couples TRBV6-5 to TRBJ1-2, with unresolved D. Trimming took off 6 bases at V and 8 bases at J, with 19 bases between the two ends. The germline gives CDR1 MNHEY, CDR2 SVGAGI. This CDR3 is built from 14 residues.

This rearrangement joins TRBV9 to TRBJ2-1; 10 bases match TRBD2. Germline lookup yields CDR1 SGDLS and CDR2 YYNGEE. The CDR3 runs 15 residues. J gave up 4 bases and V 3 bases, and 4 bases lay outside the gene matches. The CDR3 nucleotides read TGTGCCAGCAGCGCCCGGACTAGCGGATACAATGAGCAGTTCTTC. This gives the protein CASSARTSGYNEQFF.

The sample holds a few counts of this clone. This chain connects TRBV19 to TRBJ2-1; TRBD1 matches at 7 bases. CDR3 size: 14 residues. Germline loops: CDR1 LNHDA, CDR2 SQIVND (reference sequence). With V trimmed by 3 bases and J by 9 bases, 8 bases remained unmatched. CDR3 region: CASSIVGTAGEQFF. The CDR3 nucleotides are TGTGCCAGTAGTATCGTGGGGACAGCTGGTGAGCAGTTCTTC.

The gene calls are TRBV10-3 and TRBJ2-7, with a possible D match to TRBD1 (6 bases). CDR3 length: 18 amino acids. V lost 0 bases to trimming and J lost 4 bases, with 22 bases between them. Germline V gene data show CDR1 as ENHRY and CDR2 as SYGVKD. CDR3 region: CAISESSGTKGVRYEQYF. In nucleotides, the CDR3 is TGTGCCATCAGTGAGTCGAGTGGGACAAAGGGGGTAAGATACGAGCAGTACTTC.

The gene calls are TRBV3-1 (or the pseudogene TRBV3-2) and TRBJ2-7; 9 nucleotides agree with TRBD2. The CDR3 is 18 residues long. Germline CDR1 reads LGHDT; CDR2 reads YNNKEL (reference sequence). V lost 2 bases, J lost 3 bases, and 14 bases stayed unmatched. DNA for the CDR3: TGTGCCAGCAGCCAATCGCGGGGGGGGATGGTATCGGGCTACGAGCAGTACTTC. The encoded protein is CASSQSRGGMVSGYEQYF.

V and J are TRBV7-3 and TRBJ2-2; tentatively, D is TRBD1 (6 bases). CDR1 is SGHTA and CDR2 is FQGTGA in the germline V gene. The V end lost 6 bases, the J end lost 8 bases, and 22 bases lay between the germline ends. This CDR3 has 16 residues. The CDR3 nucleotides read TGTGCCAGCAGTCCTACAGGGATATCGGGGCCAGGGGAGCTGTTTTTT. The encoded protein is CASSPTGISGPGELFF. The entire variable domain, with the rest obtained from reference TRBV7-3 and TRBJ2-2, is as follows: GAGVSQTPSNKVTEKGKYVELRCDPISGHTALYWYRQSLGQGPEFLIYFQGTGAADDSGLPNDRFFAVRPEGSVSTLKIQRTERGDSAVYLCASSPTGISGPGELFFGEGSRLTVL.

V is TRBV5-1 and J is TRBJ2-3; 12 positions agree with TRBD2. After removal of 4 bases from V and 6 bases from J, the junction contained 6 bases not matched to a gene. Germline values: CDR1 SGHRS, CDR2 YFSETQ. This CDR3 has 15 residues. The CDR3 loop is CASSPLAGGPDTQYF. The CDR3 coding sequence is TGCGCCAGCAGCCCCCTAGCGGGAGGGCCTGATACGCAGTATTTT.

The V and J genes are TRBV7-2 and TRBJ2-5; 7 bases are shared with TRBD2. V shed 1 base, J shed 5 bases, and the junction held 13 bases outside the gene matches. The CDR3 totals 17 residues. Germline V gene lookup returns CDR1 SGHTA and CDR2 FQGNSA. This chain's CDR3 is CASSLDDAGVGWETQYF. The DNA for the CDR3 is TGTGCCAGCAGCTTAGATGATGCGGGGGTGGGCTGGGAGACCCAGTACTTC.

This sequence joins TRBV19 and TRBJ2-7; tentative D call: TRBD2 (6 bases). Germline V gene lookup returns CDR1 LNHDA and CDR2 SQIVND (reference sequence). The CDR3 extends over 13 amino acids. The V and J ends lost 8 bases and 0 bases respectively, with 11 bases between them. The CDR3 protein is CASGDFYSYEQYF. In DNA, the CDR3 is TGTGCCAGTGGGGACTTCTACTCCTACGAGCAGTACTTC.

The chain recombines TRBV28 with TRBJ1-2, with D possibly being TRBD1 (6 bases). In germline, CDR1 is MDHEN, CDR2 SYDVKM. The CDR3 extends over 13 amino acids. V lost 5 bases and J lost 6, with 13 bases in between. CDR3 DNA: TGTGCCAGCAGTCCTGCTTGGGGGCATGGCTACACCTTC. Translation gives CASSPAWGHGYTF.

V and J are TRBV7-8 and TRBJ1-1, with TRBD1 matching over 7 bases. J was trimmed by 0 bases and V by 5 bases; bases with no gene match: 6. This CDR3 contains 15 residues. Germline assignment: CDR1 SGHVS and CDR2 FQNEAQ. The CDR3 nucleotides read TGTGCCAGCAGCCCGCACAGGGGCCTGAACACTGAAGCTTTCTTT. Encoded protein: CASSPHRGLNTEAFF.

The rearrangement joins TRBV5-1 to TRBJ1-6, with 8 bases lining up with TRBD1. Germline CDR1 and CDR2: SGHRS and YFSETQ. Trimming cost V 4 bases and J 6 bases; bases outside gene matches: 3. This CDR3 region has 14 residues. CDR3 sequence reads: CASSTGQVNSPLHF. CDR3 bases: TGCGCCAGCAGCACGGGACAGGTTAATTCACCCCTCCACTTT.

The chain combines TRBV6-2 or TRBV6-3 with TRBJ2-1, with 8 bases identical to TRBD1. Unmatched junction bases numbered 5, after V lost 2 bases and J lost 8 bases. The CDR3 runs 14 residues. Germline lookup yields CDR1 MNHEY and CDR2 SVGEGT. The CDR3 region is CASSYPRRGHEQFF. As DNA, the CDR3 is TGTGCCAGCAGTTACCCTCGCAGGGGGCATGAGCAGTTCTTC.

The rearrangement uses TRBV7-2 and TRBJ2-2; the D is unclear. The CDR3 covers 16 residues. The ends were cut back, 1 base at V and 0 bases at J, with 9 bases in the middle. Germline V gene lookup returns CDR1 SGHTA and CDR2 FQGNSA. CDR3 bases: TGTGCCAGCAGCTTAGGACCCAGCTCGAACACCGGGGAGCTGTTTTTT. Translating gives CASSLGPSSNTGELFF.

The chain links TRBV6-5 to TRBJ1-4; 8 nucleotides line up with TRBD1. Germline lookup yields CDR1 MNHEY and CDR2 SVGAGI. The CDR3 covers 15 residues. V was pared by 6 bases and J by 7 bases, with 10 bases of the junction left unmatched. The CDR3 reads CASSRERTGSEKLFF. As DNA, the CDR3 is TGTGCCAGCAGCCGTGAAAGGACAGGGTCTGAAAAACTGTTTTTT.

The DNA of the CDR3 is TGTGCCAGCAGAGAACCCGGGACAGGGGCTGGCGAGCAGTACTTC. It encodes CASREPGTGAGEQYF. The chain is built from TRBV7-2 and TRBJ2-7; TRBD1 matches at 10 bases. With 6 bases clipped from V and 6 bases from J, the junction kept 11 bases outside the gene matches. CDR1 is SGHTA and CDR2 is FQGNSA in the germline V gene. This CDR3 comprises 15 residues.

V is TRBV4-3 and J is TRBJ2-1, with 8 bases matching TRBD2. Germline trimming cut 1 base from V and 4 bases from J; bases unmatched to any gene: 12. The CDR3 has 18 residues. The germline gives CDR1 LGHNA, CDR2 YSLEER. In DNA form, the CDR3 reads TGCGCCAGCAGCCAAGTAGGCGGGGGGCCCCTCAGGTACAATGAGCAGTTCTTC. Its protein is CASSQVGGGPLRYNEQFF.

Comments on this clone: Compared with germline, one end of the junction differs, possibly owing to a read error. CDR3 nucleotides: TGTGCCAGCAGTCTCCCACGTCACTCCTCAAGGGTCTTC. Residues: CASSLPRHSSRVF. The V call is TRBV28, the J call TRBJ2-1; D gene unclear. The germline V gene has CDR1 MDHEN and CDR2 SYDVKM. The CDR3 totals 13 residues.

V usage is TRBV6-6 and J usage is TRBJ1-2; no definite D call. Germline CDR1 MNHNY, CDR2 SVGAGI (reference sequence). Trimming took 3 bases from V and 3 from J, leaving 11 bases between them. The CDR3 is 14 residues long. CDR3 sequence reads: CASSYSAKDYGYTF. The CDR3 bases are TGTGCCAGCAGTTATTCGGCCAAAGACTATGGCTACACCTTC.

The V gene is TRBV7-2, the J gene TRBJ1-5; no clear D gene. The CDR3 is 15 residues long. Germline values: CDR1 SGHTA, CDR2 FQGNSA. V shed 0 bases and J shed 5 bases, with 11 bases lying between them. CDR3 nucleotide sequence: TGTGCCAGCAGCTTAGCGGGTCGTGGCGATCAGCCCCAGCATTTT. This gives the protein CASSLAGRGDQPQHF.

V and J are TRBV19 and TRBJ2-2; 7 nucleotides align to TRBD1. Germline V gene sequence: CDR1 LNHDA, CDR2 SQIVND (reference sequence). After removal of 1 base from V and 5 bases from J, the junction contained 19 bases not matched to a gene. The CDR3 covers 20 residues. CDR3 nucleotide sequence: TGTGCCAGTAGTATAGCCTACCTTTGGACAGGTCGATCTCTTACCGGGGAGCTGTTTTTT. Its protein product is CASSIAYLWTGRSLTGELFF.

The rearrangement links TRBV27 to TRBJ2-7, with 9 bases fitting TRBD1. Germline CDR1 reads MNHEY; CDR2 reads SMNVEV (reference sequence). The CDR3 covers 14 residues. V shed 6 bases and J 2 bases; nucleotides not matched to a gene: 5. The DNA for the CDR3 is TGTGCCAGCAGCCCGGGACAGGGCACCTACGAGCAGTACTTC. Translated, it gives CASSPGQGTYEQYF.

The V and J genes are TRBV5-6 and TRBJ1-5; 7 bases are shared with TRBD1. This CDR3 has 14 residues. Trimming took 2 bases from V and 4 from J; bases not matched to a gene: 3. Per germline, CDR1 SGHDT and CDR2 YYEEEE. The CDR3 spells CASSFRGPNQPQHF. The CDR3 bases are TGTGCCAGCAGCTTTAGGGGGCCGAATCAGCCCCAGCATTTT.

The rearrangement uses TRBV7-4 and TRBJ1-1; the D is unclear. Germline-derived CDR1 and CDR2 are SGHVT and SQSDAQ. CDR3 size: 11 residues. Trimming took off 1 base at V and 4 bases at J, with 1 base between the two ends. This CDR3 is CASSLGTEAFF. Here the CDR3 DNA reads TGTGCCAGCAGCTTAGGCACTGAAGCTTTCTTT.

The chain carries TRBV5-1 and TRBJ1-2; D gene uncertain. Germline-derived CDR1 and CDR2 are SGHRS and YFSETQ. Trimming left V 0 bases short and J 4 bases short, with 7 bases between. The length of the CDR3 is 13 residues. As DNA, the CDR3 is TGCGCCAGCAGCTTGGCCCCCACCTATGGCTACACCTTC. Translation: CASSLAPTYGYTF.

This chain links TRBV19 with TRBJ1-2, with 8 bases fitting TRBD1. CDR3 size: 15 residues. J gave up 6 bases and V 5 bases, and 11 bases lay outside the gene matches. The germline V gene encodes CDR1 LNHDA and CDR2 SQIVND (reference sequence). CDR3 coding DNA: TGTGCCAGTAGTGCGTCGGACAGGGTTCTTAATGGCTACACCTTC. This codes for CASSASDRVLNGYTF.

The V call is TRBV4-1, the J call TRBJ2-7; D is unclear. V dropped 2 bases and J dropped 1 base, with 9 bases sitting between them. CDR3 length equals 14 residues. Germline V gives CDR1 MGHRA, CDR2 YSYEKL. Here the CDR3 reads CASSQTYGSYEQYF. The CDR3 nucleotides read TGCGCCAGCAGCCAAACATACGGATCCTACGAGCAGTACTTC.

The chain recombines TRBV5-1 with TRBJ2-7, with TRBD2 matching over 7 bases. The germline V gene encodes CDR1 SGHRS and CDR2 YFSETQ. This CDR3 has 18 residues. Trimming cost V 0 bases and J 0 bases; bases outside gene matches: 12. CDR3 amino acids: CASSLAGGKGLYSYEQYF. CDR3 nucleotide sequence: TGCGCCAGCAGCTTGGCGGGGGGAAAGGGACTTTACTCCTACGAGCAGTACTTC.